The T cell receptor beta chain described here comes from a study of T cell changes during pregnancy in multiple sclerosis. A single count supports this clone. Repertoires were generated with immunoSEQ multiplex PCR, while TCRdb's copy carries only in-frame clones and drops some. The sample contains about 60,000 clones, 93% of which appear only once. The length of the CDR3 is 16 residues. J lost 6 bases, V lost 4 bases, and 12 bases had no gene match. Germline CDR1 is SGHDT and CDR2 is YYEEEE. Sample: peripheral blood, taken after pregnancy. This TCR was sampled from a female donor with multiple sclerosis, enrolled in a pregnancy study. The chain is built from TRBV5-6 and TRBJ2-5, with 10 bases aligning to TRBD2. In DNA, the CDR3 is TGTGCCAGCAGCCTCTTCGAGGCTAGCGGGAGAAAGACCCAGTACTTC. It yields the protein CASSLFEASGRKTQYF. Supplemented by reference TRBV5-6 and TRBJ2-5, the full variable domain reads DAGVTQSPTHLIKTRGQQVTLRCSPKSGHDTVSWYQQALGQGPQFIFQYYEEEERQRGNFPDRFSGHQFPNYSSELNVNALLLGDSALYLCASSLFEASGRKTQYFGPGTRLLVL.